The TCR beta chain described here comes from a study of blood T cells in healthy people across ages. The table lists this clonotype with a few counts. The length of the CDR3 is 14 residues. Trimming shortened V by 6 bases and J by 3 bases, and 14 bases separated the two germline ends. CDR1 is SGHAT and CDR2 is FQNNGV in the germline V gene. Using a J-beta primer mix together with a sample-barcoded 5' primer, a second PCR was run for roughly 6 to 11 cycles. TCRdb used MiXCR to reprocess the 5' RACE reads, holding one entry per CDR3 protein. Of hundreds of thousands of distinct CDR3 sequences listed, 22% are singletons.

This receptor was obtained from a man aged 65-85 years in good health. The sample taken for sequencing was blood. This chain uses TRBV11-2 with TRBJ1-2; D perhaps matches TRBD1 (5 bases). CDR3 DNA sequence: TGTGCCAGCAGGCCAAGTCAGGGCGACTATGGCTACACCTTC. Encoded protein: CASRPSQGDYGYTF.